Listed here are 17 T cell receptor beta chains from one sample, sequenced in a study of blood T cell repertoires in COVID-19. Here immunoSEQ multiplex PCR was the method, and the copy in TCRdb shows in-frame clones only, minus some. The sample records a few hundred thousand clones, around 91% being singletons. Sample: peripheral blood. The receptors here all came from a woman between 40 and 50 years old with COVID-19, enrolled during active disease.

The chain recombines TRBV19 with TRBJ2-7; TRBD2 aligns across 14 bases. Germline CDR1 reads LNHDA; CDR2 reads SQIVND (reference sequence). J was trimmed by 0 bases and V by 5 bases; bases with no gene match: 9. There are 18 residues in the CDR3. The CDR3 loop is CASSDAGTSGGYSYEQYF. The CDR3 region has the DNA TGTGCCAGTAGTGACGCCGGGACTAGCGGGGGATACTCCTACGAGCAGTACTTC.

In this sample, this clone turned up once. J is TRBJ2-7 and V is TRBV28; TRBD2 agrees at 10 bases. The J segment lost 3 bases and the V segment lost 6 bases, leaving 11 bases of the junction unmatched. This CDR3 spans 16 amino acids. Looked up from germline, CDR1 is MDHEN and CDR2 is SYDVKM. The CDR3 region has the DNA TGTGCCAGCAGACCCGAAACTAGCGGGACCGGCTACGAGCAGTACTTC. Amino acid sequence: CASRPETSGTGYEQYF.

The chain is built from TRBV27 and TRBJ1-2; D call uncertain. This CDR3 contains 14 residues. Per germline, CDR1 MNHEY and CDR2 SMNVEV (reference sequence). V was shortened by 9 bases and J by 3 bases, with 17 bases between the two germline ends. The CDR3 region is CASAPLQRDYGYTF. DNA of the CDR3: TGTGCCAGTGCTCCCCTCCAGCGCGACTATGGCTACACCTTC.

The CDR3 spells CASRRTYNEQFF. The CDR3 bases are TGTGCCAGCAGGAGAACTTACAATGAGCAGTTCTTC. The chain carries TRBV27 and TRBJ2-1; D is undetermined. The V end was cut by 6 bases, the J end by 4 bases, with 7 bases between. This CDR3 has 12 amino acids. Germline V gene lookup returns CDR1 MNHEY and CDR2 SMNVEV (reference sequence).

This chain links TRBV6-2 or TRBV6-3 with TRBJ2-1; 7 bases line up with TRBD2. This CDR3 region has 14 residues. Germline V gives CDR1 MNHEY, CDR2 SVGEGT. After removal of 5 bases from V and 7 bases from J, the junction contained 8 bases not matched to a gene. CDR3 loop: CASSLWGRGNEQFF. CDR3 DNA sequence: TGTGCCAGCAGTCTATGGGGGAGGGGAAATGAGCAGTTCTTC.

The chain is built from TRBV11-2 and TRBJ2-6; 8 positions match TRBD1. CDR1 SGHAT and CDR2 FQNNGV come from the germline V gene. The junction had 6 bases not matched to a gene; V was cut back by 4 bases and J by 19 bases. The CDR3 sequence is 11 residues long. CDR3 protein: CASSSWDRKTF. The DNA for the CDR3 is TGTGCCAGCAGCTCCTGGGACAGGAAAACTTTC.

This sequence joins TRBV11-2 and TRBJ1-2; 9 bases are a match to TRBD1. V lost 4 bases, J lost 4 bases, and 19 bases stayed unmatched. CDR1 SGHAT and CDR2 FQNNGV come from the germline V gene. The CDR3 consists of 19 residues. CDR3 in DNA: TGTGCCAGCAGCTCAGAGACCCATAGTTACAGGGGGCTCGGCTATGGCTACACCTTC. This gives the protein CASSSETHSYRGLGYGYTF.

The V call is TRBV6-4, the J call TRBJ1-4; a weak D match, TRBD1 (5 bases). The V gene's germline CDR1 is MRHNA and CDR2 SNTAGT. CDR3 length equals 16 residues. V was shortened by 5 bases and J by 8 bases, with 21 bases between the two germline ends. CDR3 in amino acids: CASSPPGVRVGEKLFF. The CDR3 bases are TGTGCCAGCAGTCCCCCGGGGGTCAGGGTTGGGGAAAAACTGTTTTTT.

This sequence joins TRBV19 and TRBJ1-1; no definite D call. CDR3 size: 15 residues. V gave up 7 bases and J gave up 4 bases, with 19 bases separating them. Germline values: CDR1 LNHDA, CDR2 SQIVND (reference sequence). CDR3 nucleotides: TGTGCCAGTACCCGCGGGATGACGGGAGCCACTGAAGCTTTCTTT. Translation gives CASTRGMTGATEAFF.

DNA of the CDR3: TGTGCCTGGAGCAGACTAGCGGTTTTCCACGAGCAGTACTTC. Its translation is CAWSRLAVFHEQYF. V and J are TRBV30 and TRBJ2-7; 9 nucleotides match TRBD2. The CDR3 is 14 residues long. V lost 3 bases to trimming and J lost 5 bases; unmatched junction nucleotides: 8. CDR1 is GTSNPN, CDR2 SVGIG, per germline (reference sequence). The full variable domain, rest sourced from reference TRBV30 and TRBJ2-7, is SQTIHQWPATLVQPVGSPLSLECTVEGTSNPNLYWYRQAAGRGLQLLFYSVGIGQISSEVPQNLSASRPQDRQFILSSKKLLLSDSGFYLCAWSRLAVFHEQYFGPGTRLTVT.

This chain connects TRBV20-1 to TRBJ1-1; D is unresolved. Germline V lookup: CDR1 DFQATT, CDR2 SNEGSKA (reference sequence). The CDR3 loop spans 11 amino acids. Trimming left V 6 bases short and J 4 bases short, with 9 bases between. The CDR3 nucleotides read TGCAGTGCCACGGGGAGCACTGAAGCTTTCTTT. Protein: CSATGSTEAFF.

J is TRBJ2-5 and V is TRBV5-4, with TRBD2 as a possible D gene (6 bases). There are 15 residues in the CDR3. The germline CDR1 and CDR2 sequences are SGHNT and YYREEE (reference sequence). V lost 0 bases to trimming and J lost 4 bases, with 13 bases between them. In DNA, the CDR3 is TGTGCCAGCAGCTTGGCCGCGGGGACCGGAGAGACCCAGTACTTC. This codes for CASSLAAGTGETQYF.

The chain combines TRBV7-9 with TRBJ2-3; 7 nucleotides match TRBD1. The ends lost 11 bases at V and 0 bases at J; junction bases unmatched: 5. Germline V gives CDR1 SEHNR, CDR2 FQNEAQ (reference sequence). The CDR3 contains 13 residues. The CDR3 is CAGRDSSTDTQYF. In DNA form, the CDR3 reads TGTGCCGGCCGGGACAGCAGCACAGATACGCAGTATTTT.

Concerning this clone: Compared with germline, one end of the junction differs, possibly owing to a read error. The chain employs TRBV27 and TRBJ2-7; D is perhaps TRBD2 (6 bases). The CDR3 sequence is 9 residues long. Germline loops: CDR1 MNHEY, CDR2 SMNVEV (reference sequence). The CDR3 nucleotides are TGTGCCAGCAGTCACGGGGGACTCTTC. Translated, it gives CASSHGGLF.

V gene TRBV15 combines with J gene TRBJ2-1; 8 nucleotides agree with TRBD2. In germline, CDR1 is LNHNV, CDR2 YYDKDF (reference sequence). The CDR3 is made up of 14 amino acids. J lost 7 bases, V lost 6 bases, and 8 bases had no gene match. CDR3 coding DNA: TGTGCCACCAGGTTTACGGGAGGGCCTAATGAGCAGTTCTTC. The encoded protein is CATRFTGGPNEQFF.

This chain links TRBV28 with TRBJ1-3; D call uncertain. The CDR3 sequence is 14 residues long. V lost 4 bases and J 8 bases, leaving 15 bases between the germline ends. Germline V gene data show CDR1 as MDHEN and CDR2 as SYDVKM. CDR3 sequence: CASSSGRSGYTIYF. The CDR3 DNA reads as TGTGCCAGCAGTTCCGGTCGGTCGGGGTACACCATATATTTT.

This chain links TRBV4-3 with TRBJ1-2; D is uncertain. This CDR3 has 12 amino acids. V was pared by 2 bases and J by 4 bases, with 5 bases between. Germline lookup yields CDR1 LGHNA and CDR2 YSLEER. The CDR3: CASSQPGYGYTF. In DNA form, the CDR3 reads TGCGCCAGCAGCCAACCGGGCTATGGCTACACCTTC.